The rows below give T cell receptor beta chains drawn from one sample of a study of blood T cell repertoires in COVID-19. Profiling relied on immunoSEQ multiplex PCR, and the TCRdb table lists in-frame clones only, not all of them. The sample includes approximately 200,000 clones, about nine tenths seen only once; the top ten take around 4.5%. Sample: peripheral blood. These TCRs come from a man aged 50 or older with acute or convalescent COVID-19. CDR3s include the opening cysteine and the closing phenylalanine or tryptophan. Fields, in order: V gene, D gene, CDR3 length, J gene, clone size, CDR3 protein, CDR3 DNA. A D gene is named only where the DNA matches it firmly. Size is omitted from some rows. Given values are once, few, many or a class for expanded clones.

V: TRBV18; D: TRBD1; length: 17; J: TRBJ1-4; size: .; CDR3: CASSPLPGQATNEKLFF; DNA: TGTGCCAGCTCACCATTACCCGGACAGGCAACTAATGAAAAACTGTTTTTT
V: TRBV30; D: TRBD1; length: 15; J: TRBJ2-6; size: .; CDR3: CAYETGGGGANVLTF; DNA: TGTGCCTACGAGACAGGGGGCGGTGGGGCCAACGTCCTGACTTTC
V: TRBV6-2/TRBV6-3; D: .; length: 11; J: TRBJ2-7; size: .; CDR3: CASSSHYEQYF; DNA: TGTGCCAGCAGTTCCCACTACGAGCAGTACTTC
V: TRBV3-1/TRBV3-2; D: .; length: 13; J: TRBJ2-7; size: .; CDR3: CASSQDRTYEQYF; DNA: TGTGCCAGCAGCCAAGACAGGACCTACGAGCAGTACTTC
V: TRBV25-1; D: .; length: 14; J: TRBJ2-3; size: .; CDR3: CASSLPGSTDTQYF; DNA: TGTGCCAGCAGTTTGCCGGGGAGCACAGATACGCAGTATTTT
V: TRBV15; D: TRBD2; length: 15; J: TRBJ2-5; size: few; CDR3: CATSTKAGGSETQYF; DNA: TGTGCCACCAGCACTAAGGCGGGGGGCAGTGAGACCCAGTACTTC
V: TRBV5-1; D: .; length: 14; J: TRBJ2-3; size: .; CDR3: CASSPLSRTDTQYF; DNA: TGCGCCAGCAGCCCTCTTTCCCGCACAGATACGCAGTATTTT
V: TRBV7-2; D: .; length: 15; J: TRBJ1-3; size: .; CDR3: CASSLYLTSGNTIYF; DNA: TGTGCCAGCAGCCTTTATTTGACTTCGGGAAACACCATATATTTT
V: TRBV6-5; D: TRBD1; length: 15; J: TRBJ1-2; size: .; CDR3: CASSYQGQGARGYTF; DNA: TGTGCCAGCAGTTACCAGGGACAGGGGGCTCGAGGCTACACCTTC
V: TRBV6-5; D: TRBD1; length: 16; J: TRBJ2-7; size: .; CDR3: CASSSPRDRGTYEQYF; DNA: TGTGCCAGCAGTTCCCCTCGAGACAGGGGAACCTACGAGCAGTACTTC